Included here is one T cell receptor beta chain sequence, with context. Its antigen is unknown. Trimming stripped 11 bases from V and 8 bases from J, with 21 bases between. Germline-derived CDR1 and CDR2 are MNHNY and SVGAGI (reference sequence). The CDR3 has 13 residues. This sample stems from a study of radiotherapy plus CTLA-4 blockade in lung cancer. Study outcomes and limitations: Among blood TCR repertoires after radiotherapy plus ipilimumab, tumor-derived clones expanded.

Profiling relied on immunoSEQ multiplex PCR, and the TCRdb table lists in-frame clones only, not all of them. The sample holds 80,000 to 100,000 clones; about four fifths are singletons and the top ten take 2.5% to 3.5%. The source was peripheral blood, collected from a patient treated with radiotherapy plus ipilimumab. The receptor was derived from a human donor with non-small cell lung cancer who had a partial response to radiotherapy plus ipilimumab. Some clones in this sample may be carry-over from other donors' samples. This rearrangement joins TRBV6-6 to TRBJ1-2; tentatively, D is TRBD1 (6 bases). CDR3 bases: TGTGCCGCGCTCCAACAGGGAGAAGACGGCTACACCTTC. This encodes CAALQQGEDGYTF.